Shown below are 11 T cell receptor beta chains from a single sample sequenced in a study of T cells in Graves' hyperthyroidism and ophthalmopathy. RNA transcripts were the template for amplifying TCR beta CDR3 regions. A first-round RT-PCR of the TCR CDR3 used the HTBI primer set. TCRdb analysed the multiplex PCR reads with MiXCR anew, one entry per CDR3 protein. The sample yields 370,000 or so distinct CDR3 sequences, approximately 14% seen once. Sequencing was done on a sample of blood. The receptor set was obtained from a young woman with Graves' hyperthyroidism that later progressed to Graves' ophthalmopathy.

The J gene is TRBJ2-3, the V gene TRBV29-1; no definite D call. The germline V and J ends were trimmed by 3 bases and 3 bases, with 13 bases remaining between them. In germline, CDR1 is SQVTM, CDR2 ANQGSEA. The CDR3 length is 14 residues. The CDR3 sequence: CSVDSLMGTDTQYF. CDR3 in DNA: TGCAGCGTTGATTCCCTAATGGGAACAGATACGCAGTATTTT.

This clonotype has a count of ten or more. The V gene is TRBV6-1, the J gene TRBJ1-1; D gene unclear. The CDR3 is made up of 15 amino acids. Looked up from germline, CDR1 is MNHNS and CDR2 is SASEGT. Trimming stripped 5 bases from V and 5 bases from J, with 18 bases between. The CDR3 DNA reads TGTGCCAGCAGTACCGAGGCCCTCCCGGGGACTGAAGCTTTCTTT. Translated: CASSTEALPGTEAFF.

This clonotype was seen ten or more times. The chain combines TRBV10-3 with TRBJ1-2; D uncertain. V gave up 0 bases and J gave up 7 bases, with 15 bases separating them. This CDR3 comprises 15 residues. Germline V gene data show CDR1 as ENHRY and CDR2 as SYGVKD. In nucleotides, the CDR3 is TGTGCCATCAGTGAGTCGAGGGCAGACCTGAGTGGCTACACCTTC. As protein: CAISESRADLSGYTF.

There are a few counts of this clonotype. J is TRBJ2-7 and V is TRBV15, with a tentative D call TRBD1 (5 bases). The germline gives CDR1 LNHNV, CDR2 YYDKDF (reference sequence). The CDR3 sequence is 15 residues long. V was shortened by 0 bases and J by 1 base, with 10 bases between the two germline ends. In nucleotides, the CDR3 is TGTGCCACCAGCAGAGACAGGGTTTCTTCCTACGAGCAGTACTTC. Amino acid sequence: CATSRDRVSSYEQYF. Together with reference TRBV15 and TRBJ2-7, the CDR3 gives the full variable domain: DAMVIQNPRYQVTQFGKPVTLSCSQTLNHNVMYWYQQKSSQAPKLLFHYYDKDFNNEADTPDNFQSRRPNTSFCFLDIRSPGLGDTAMYLCATSRDRVSSYEQYFGPGTRLTVT.

This clonotype was observed many times. The chain links TRBV20-1 to TRBJ1-1, with TRBD1 matching over 7 bases. Germline V gives CDR1 DFQATT, CDR2 SNEGSKA (reference sequence). This CDR3 is built from 13 residues. V was clipped by 2 bases and J by 12 bases; unmatched bases: 12. CDR3 region: CSARTDGTAGTFF. DNA of the CDR3: TGCAGTGCTAGAACGGACGGGACAGCCGGAACTTTCTTT.

This clonotype was detected only a few times. The chain uses TRBV14 and TRBJ1-1; 7 nucleotides align to TRBD1. J gave up 5 bases and V 2 bases, and 8 bases lay outside the gene matches. The CDR3 is 15 residues long. Germline CDR1 SGHDN, CDR2 FVKESK. The CDR3 here is CASSQLRDSGTEAFF. For the CDR3, the DNA is TGTGCCAGCAGCCAACTCCGGGACAGCGGGACTGAAGCTTTCTTT.

This clonotype was counted between two and nine times. An end of the junction differs from the germline gene, which may be a read error. J is TRBJ2-5 and V is TRBV4-1, with D perhaps matching TRBD1 or TRBD2 (6 bases each). The germline V gene has CDR1 MGHRA and CDR2 YSYEKL. This CDR3 spans 15 amino acids. The CDR3 DNA sequence: TGCGCCAGCAACCAAGAAGGGGGAGGTCAAGAGACCCAGTACTTC. It specifies CASNQEGGGQETQYF.

This clonotype was seen repeatedly, ten times or more. This sequence joins TRBV6-2 or TRBV6-3 and TRBJ2-1, with 7 bases matching TRBD2. Germline CDR1 MNHEY, CDR2 SVGEGT. J was trimmed by 9 bases and V by 2 bases; bases with no gene match: 10. CDR3 length: 15 residues. CDR3 sequence reads: CASSYGGGGQSEQFF. CDR3 DNA: TGTGCCAGCAGTTACGGTGGGGGAGGGCAAAGTGAGCAGTTCTTC.

The chain uses TRBV4-3 and TRBJ2-2, with TRBD2 as a possible D gene (7 bases). Trimming shortened V by 0 bases and J by 0 bases, and 11 bases separated the two germline ends. CDR3 length: 17 residues. The V gene's germline CDR1 is LGHNA and CDR2 YSLEER. DNA for the CDR3: TGCGCCAGCAGCCAAGATATCGGGGGGCCGAACACCGGGGAGCTGTTTTTT. It specifies CASSQDIGGPNTGELFF.

CDR3 residues: CASSPGGGVMFF. The DNA of the CDR3 is TGTGCCAGCAGTCCCGGGGGGGGGGTAATGTTCTTC. The chain combines TRBV28 with TRBJ2-1; 8 bases match TRBD2. J was trimmed by 15 bases and V by 5 bases; bases with no gene match: 9. Germline V CDR1 and CDR2: MDHEN, SYDVKM. The CDR3 sequence is 12 residues long.

This clonotype was found a few times. A much larger clone is a single base away; this may be a read error. The chain joins TRBV5-1 to TRBJ2-1, with D perhaps being TRBD1 or TRBD2 (5 bases each). Germline CDR1 and CDR2: SGHRS and YFSETQ. The CDR3 spans 14 residues. CDR3 coding DNA: TGTGCCAGCAGGGTCAGGGAGACCTACAATGGGCAGTTCTTC. This sequence encodes CASRVRETYNGQFF.